The 5 T cell receptor beta chains listed next were all sequenced from one sample in a study of blood T cell repertoires in COVID-19. Assay: immunoSEQ multiplex PCR; the TCRdb copy retains only in-frame clones and omits some. The profile covers 310,000 or so clones, with about nine tenths appearing a single time and over 2% taken by the ten largest. Sequences were obtained from peripheral blood. The source is a woman between 50 and 59 years old who had recovered from COVID-19.

The sample holds one count of this clone. The rearrangement links TRBV7-9 to TRBJ1-2; 7 nucleotides agree with TRBD1. The trim removed 1 base at V and 4 bases at J, leaving 3 bases unmatched. Germline V gene lookup returns CDR1 SEHNR and CDR2 FQNEAQ (reference sequence). This CDR3 has 14 amino acids. CDR3 in amino acids: CASSLVGTVYGYTF. CDR3 sequence (DNA): TGTGCCAGCAGCTTAGTTGGGACAGTCTATGGCTACACCTTC.

This rearrangement joins TRBV10-3 to TRBJ2-1, with 12 bases aligning to TRBD2. The CDR3 length is 15 residues. Germline trimming cut 6 bases from V and 7 bases from J; bases unmatched to any gene: 7. CDR1 is ENHRY, CDR2 SYGVKD, per germline. The chain's CDR3 is CAIRETSGSGNEQFF. CDR3 bases: TGTGCCATCAGAGAGACTAGCGGGAGCGGGAATGAGCAGTTCTTC.

The chain couples TRBV4-3 to TRBJ2-1; 12 nucleotides line up with TRBD2. This CDR3 comprises 17 residues. Germline values: CDR1 LGHNA, CDR2 YSLEER. Trimming took 3 bases from V and 7 from J; bases not matched to a gene: 10. Here the CDR3 DNA reads TGCGCCAGCAGCCAGGGCCCTAGCGGGAGGGCGCGAAATGAGCAGTTCTTC. Encoded protein: CASSQGPSGRARNEQFF.

V gene TRBV6-5 combines with J gene TRBJ2-7, with a weak D call TRBD1 (6 bases). This CDR3 has 15 residues. Trimming took 4 bases from V and 3 from J, leaving 16 bases between them. Germline values: CDR1 MNHEY, CDR2 SVGAGI. CDR3 in amino acids: CASSSYGSGDYEQYF. The CDR3 DNA reads TGTGCCAGCAGTTCCTATGGTTCAGGGGACTACGAGCAGTACTTC.

This clone was detected once. The gene calls are TRBV7-9 and TRBJ2-1, with 10 bases lining up with TRBD2. This CDR3 is built from 13 residues. V lost 5 bases, J lost 9 bases, and 4 bases stayed unmatched. Germline values: CDR1 SEHNR, CDR2 FQNEAQ (reference sequence). CDR3 loop: CASSLSSGSEQFF. CDR3 DNA sequence: TGTGCCAGCAGCCTATCTAGCGGGAGTGAGCAGTTCTTC.